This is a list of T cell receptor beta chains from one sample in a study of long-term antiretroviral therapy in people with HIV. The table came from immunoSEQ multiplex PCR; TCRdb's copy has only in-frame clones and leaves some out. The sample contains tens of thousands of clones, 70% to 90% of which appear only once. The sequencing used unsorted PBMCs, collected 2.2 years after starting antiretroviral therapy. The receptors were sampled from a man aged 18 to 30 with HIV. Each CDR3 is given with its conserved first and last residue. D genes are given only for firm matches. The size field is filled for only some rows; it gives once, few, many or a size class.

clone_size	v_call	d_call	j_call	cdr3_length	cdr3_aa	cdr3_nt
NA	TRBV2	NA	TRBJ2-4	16	CASRDQRNLAKNIQYF	TGTGCCAGCCGCGATCAGCGGAACTTAGCCAAAAACATTCAGTACTTC
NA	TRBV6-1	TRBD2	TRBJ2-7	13	CAIAGGVAREQYF	TGTGCCATCGCGGGGGGAGTGGCCCGCGAGCAGTACTTC
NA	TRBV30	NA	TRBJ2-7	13	CAWRKQGPYEQYF	TGTGCCTGGAGGAAACAGGGTCCCTACGAGCAGTACTTC
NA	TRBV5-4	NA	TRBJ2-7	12	CASSFDEREQYF	TGTGCCAGCAGCTTCGACGAACGGGAGCAGTACTTC
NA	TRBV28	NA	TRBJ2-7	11	CASSFVGEQYF	TGTGCCAGCAGTTTTGTAGGCGAGCAGTACTTC
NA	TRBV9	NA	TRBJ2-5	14	CASSVADSQETQYF	TGTGCCAGCAGCGTAGCTGACAGCCAAGAGACCCAGTACTTC
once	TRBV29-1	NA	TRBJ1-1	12	CSVDRANTEAFF	TGCAGCGTTGATAGAGCGAACACTGAAGCTTTCTTT
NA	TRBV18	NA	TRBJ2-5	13	CASSREGRETQYF	TGTGCCAGCTCACGTGAGGGGCGAGAGACCCAGTACTTC
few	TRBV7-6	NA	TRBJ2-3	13	CASSLHLADTQYF	TGTGCCAGCAGCTTACACCTGGCAGATACGCAGTATTTT
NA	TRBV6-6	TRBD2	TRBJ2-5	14	CASTREGSWETQYF	TGTGCCAGCACCAGGGAGGGGTCGTGGGAGACCCAGTACTTC
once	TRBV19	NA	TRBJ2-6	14	CASIRRSGANVLTF	TGTGCCAGTATTCGGAGGTCTGGGGCCAACGTCCTGACTTTC
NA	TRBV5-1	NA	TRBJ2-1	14	CASSTTGQYNEQFF	TGCGCCAGCAGCACAACAGGGCAATACAATGAGCAGTTCTTC
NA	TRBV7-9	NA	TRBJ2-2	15	CASSASSRGGGELFF	TGTGCCAGCAGTGCCAGTTCACGGGGAGGCGGGGAGCTGTTTTTT
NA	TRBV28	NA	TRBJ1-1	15	CASSPSGGANTEAFF	TGTGCCAGCAGTCCATCGGGGGGGGCGAACACTGAAGCTTTCTTT
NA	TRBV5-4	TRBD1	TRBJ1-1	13	CASSMTGGTEAFF	TGTGCCAGCAGCATGACAGGGGGCACTGAAGCTTTCTTT
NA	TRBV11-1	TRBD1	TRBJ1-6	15	CASSLRDRGDSPLHF	TGTGCCAGCAGCTTACGGGACAGGGGCGATTCACCCCTCCACTTT
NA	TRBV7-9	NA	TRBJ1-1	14	CASSFGWEGTEAFF	TGTGCCAGCAGCTTTGGGTGGGAGGGCACTGAAGCTTTCTTT
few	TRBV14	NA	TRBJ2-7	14	CASSASGAGYEQYF	TGTGCCAGCAGCGCCTCGGGGGCGGGATACGAGCAGTACTTC
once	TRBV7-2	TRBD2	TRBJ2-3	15	CASSASGSLGGTQYF	TGTGCCAGCAGTGCTAGCGGGAGTTTGGGTGGTACGCAGTATTTT
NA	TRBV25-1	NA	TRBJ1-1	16	CASSDRTGASGTEAFF	TGTGCCAGCAGTGACCGTACCGGGGCGAGCGGAACTGAAGCTTTCTTT
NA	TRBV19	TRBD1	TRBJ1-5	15	CASSMWDRGHQPQHF	TGTGCCAGTAGTATGTGGGACAGGGGGCATCAGCCCCAGCATTTT
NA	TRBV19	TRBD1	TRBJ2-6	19	CASSIGGDRDPSGANVLTF	TGTGCCAGTAGTATAGGGGGGGACAGGGACCCATCTGGGGCCAACGTCCTGACTTTC
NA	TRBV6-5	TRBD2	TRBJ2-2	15	CASSLTSGVSGELFF	TGTGCCAGCAGTTTAACCAGCGGGGTATCCGGGGAGCTGTTTTTT
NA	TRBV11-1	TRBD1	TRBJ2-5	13	CASSFSGTGAQYF	TGTGCCAGCAGCTTTTCCGGGACAGGGGCCCAGTACTTC
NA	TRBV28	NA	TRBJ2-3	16	CASSFGLGSKADTQYF	TGTGCCAGCAGTTTCGGCCTCGGGTCTAAGGCAGATACGCAGTATTTT
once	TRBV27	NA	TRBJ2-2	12	CASSLNTGELFF	TGTGCCAGCAGTTTGAACACCGGGGAGCTGTTTTTT